The next 4 T cell receptor beta chains were all read from a single sample in a study of blood T cell repertoires in COVID-19. Repertoires were generated with immunoSEQ multiplex PCR, while TCRdb's copy carries only in-frame clones and drops some. The table lists about 89,000 clones, about 95% of them singletons. Sequenced sample: peripheral blood. The receptors come from a human donor with active COVID-19. The donor label of this sample is uncertain.

The chain is built from TRBV7-9 and TRBJ2-3; 9 bases fit TRBD2. The CDR3 runs to 15 residues. CDR1 and CDR2 (germline): SEHNR, FQNEAQ (reference sequence). V lost 3 bases, J lost 1 base, and 2 bases stayed unmatched. This chain's CDR3 is CASSFSGGRTDTQYF. CDR3 bases: TGTGCCAGCAGCTTTAGCGGGGGACGCACAGATACGCAGTATTTT.

The gene calls are TRBV19 and TRBJ1-6, with D maybe TRBD1 (5 bases). Trimming left V 3 bases short and J 7 bases short, with 13 bases between. The germline V gene encodes CDR1 LNHDA and CDR2 SQIVND (reference sequence). The CDR3 contains 15 residues. CDR3 sequence reads: CASSISQGENSPLHF. Written as DNA, the CDR3 is TGTGCCAGTAGTATCTCGCAGGGCGAAAATTCACCCCTCCACTTT.

The CDR3 nucleotides read TGCGCCAGCAGCCAAGCAAGAAGAGGGAGCGAGCAGTACTTC. Translated: CASSQARRGSEQYF. This rearrangement joins TRBV4-3 to TRBJ2-7; D might be TRBD2 (5 bases). Trimming stripped 1 base from V and 6 bases from J, with 13 bases between. This CDR3 spans 14 amino acids. The germline CDR1 and CDR2 sequences are LGHNA and YSLEER.

This chain uses TRBV11-2 with TRBJ2-1, with TRBD1 matching 8 bases. Trimming cost V 5 bases and J 5 bases; bases outside gene matches: 8. The germline gives CDR1 SGHAT, CDR2 FQNNGV. This CDR3 comprises 15 residues. The CDR3 DNA follows: TGTGCCAGCAGCCGACAGGGGATGACACACAATGAGCAGTTCTTC. It specifies CASSRQGMTHNEQFF. The whole variable domain, filled in from reference TRBV11-2 and TRBJ2-1, reads EAGVAQSPRYKIIEKRQSVAFWCNPISGHATLYWYQQILGQGPKLLIQFQNNGVVDDSQLPKDRFSAERLKGVDSTLKIQPAKLEDSAVYLCASSRQGMTHNEQFFGPGTRLTVL.